The rows below give T cell receptor beta chains drawn from one sample of a study of cytotoxic CD8 clonotypes in ibrutinib-treated CLL. TCRdb keeps only in-frame clones here, not all; method: immunoSEQ multiplex PCR. The sample has 110,000 to 150,000 clones, about 78% seen once. The sequenced sample was PBMCs, obtained after 24 months of ibrutinib treatment. All receptors come from a human donor with chronic lymphocytic leukemia. The CDR3 runs from the conserved cysteine through the conserved F or W. The D gene is left open where the match is weak. Clone size is stated in some rows and not others, as once, few, many or a class when expanded.

v_call: TRBV4-3; clone_size: -; d_call: -; j_call: TRBJ1-2; cdr3_aa: CASSPGVGYGYTF; cdr3_nt: TGCGCCAGCAGCCCCGGTGTGGGCTATGGCTACACCTTC
v_call: TRBV5-1; clone_size: -; d_call: -; j_call: TRBJ1-2; cdr3_aa: CASSLGSGGGYGYTF; cdr3_nt: TGCGCCAGCAGCTTGGGCAGCGGAGGAGGCTATGGCTACACCTTC
v_call: TRBV7-7; clone_size: -; d_call: TRBD2; j_call: TRBJ2-3; cdr3_aa: CASSLVFSSAGELDTQYF; cdr3_nt: TGTGCTAGCAGCTTAGTATTTTCGTCGGCGGGGGAGTTGGATACGCAGTATTTT
v_call: TRBV28; clone_size: -; d_call: TRBD1; j_call: TRBJ1-2; cdr3_aa: CASSPGTGEGYTF; cdr3_nt: TGTGCCAGCAGTCCCGGGACAGGGGAAGGCTACACCTTC
v_call: TRBV7-2; clone_size: -; d_call: -; j_call: TRBJ1-3; cdr3_aa: CASSPGASPGNTIYF; cdr3_nt: TGTGCCAGCAGCCCCGGAGCCAGCCCTGGAAACACCATATATTTT
v_call: TRBV5-1; clone_size: -; d_call: -; j_call: TRBJ2-5; cdr3_aa: CASSLGHQQETQYF; cdr3_nt: TGCGCCAGCAGCTTGGGGCACCAACAAGAGACCCAGTACTTC
v_call: TRBV5-5; clone_size: many; d_call: -; j_call: TRBJ1-5; cdr3_aa: CASSRSGLLGQPQHF; cdr3_nt: TGTGCCAGCAGCCGATCAGGCCTCTTAGGTCAGCCCCAGCATTTT
v_call: TRBV11-3; clone_size: -; d_call: -; j_call: TRBJ1-1; cdr3_aa: CASSRTGSAEAFF; cdr3_nt: TGTGCCAGCAGCCGTACAGGGTCGGCTGAAGCTTTCTTT
v_call: TRBV7-8; clone_size: -; d_call: TRBD1; j_call: TRBJ2-7; cdr3_aa: CASSPGQGAHEQYF; cdr3_nt: TGTGCCAGCAGCCCTGGACAGGGGGCCCACGAGCAGTACTTC
v_call: TRBV27; clone_size: -; d_call: TRBD1; j_call: TRBJ2-7; cdr3_aa: CASSLSTGGFYEQYF; cdr3_nt: TGTGCCAGCAGTTTATCGACAGGGGGCTTCTACGAGCAGTACTTC
v_call: TRBV6-6; clone_size: -; d_call: -; j_call: TRBJ1-2; cdr3_aa: CASTPRANYGYTF; cdr3_nt: TGTGCCAGCACCCCCCGGGCTAACTATGGCTACACCTTC
v_call: TRBV7-9; clone_size: -; d_call: -; j_call: TRBJ1-2; cdr3_aa: CASSLGVGGYGYTF; cdr3_nt: TGTGCCAGCAGCTTAGGGGTTGGTGGGTATGGCTACACCTTC
v_call: TRBV18; clone_size: many; d_call: TRBD2; j_call: TRBJ2-1; cdr3_aa: CASSSLAAPYNEQFF; cdr3_nt: TGTGCCAGCTCAAGCCTAGCGGCCCCCTACAATGAGCAGTTCTTC
v_call: TRBV5-6; clone_size: -; d_call: -; j_call: TRBJ2-5; cdr3_aa: CASSSPGLEETQYF; cdr3_nt: TGTGCCAGCAGCTCCCCGGGTCTGGAGGAGACCCAGTACTTC
v_call: TRBV6-5; clone_size: once; d_call: TRBD1; j_call: TRBJ2-1; cdr3_aa: CASSYSGQGAVEQFF; cdr3_nt: TGTGCCAGCAGTTACTCGGGGCAGGGGGCGGTTGAGCAGTTCTTC
v_call: TRBV4-2; clone_size: -; d_call: -; j_call: TRBJ2-5; cdr3_aa: CASSQEARETQYF; cdr3_nt: TGTGCCAGCAGCCAAGAGGCGCGTGAGACCCAGTACTTC
v_call: TRBV4-2; clone_size: few; d_call: -; j_call: TRBJ1-6; cdr3_aa: CASSPVVGYRPQNSPLHF; cdr3_nt: TGTGCCAGCAGCCCGGTGGTAGGGTATCGCCCGCAGAATTCACCCCTCCACTTT
v_call: TRBV30; clone_size: -; d_call: -; j_call: TRBJ1-4; cdr3_aa: CAQSWAVNEKLFF; cdr3_nt: TGTGCCCAGAGTTGGGCGGTGAATGAAAAACTGTTTTTT